Described below is a single TCR beta chain sequence and its context. The antigen remains undetermined. A junction end diverges from the germline sequence, so it may reflect a read error. Patient depression severity was moderate to severe. These data are taken from a study of untreated major depressive disorder. Study-level points and caveats: In every subject, the five largest TRBV05-01 clones were private. Compared with controls, depressed patients showed more TRBV05-01 (Vbeta 5.1) usage in CD4+ T cells.

Germline CDR1 is MDHEN and CDR2 is SYDVKM. The CDR3 is 17 residues long. Repertoires were generated with immunoSEQ multiplex PCR, while TCRdb's copy carries only in-frame clones and drops some. The sample yields about 15,000 clones, around nine tenths seen once. The chain is built from TRBV28 and TRBJ2-7, with D perhaps matching TRBD1 (6 bases). The TCR sequence derives from a man aged 30 to 45 with major depressive disorder. Material: CD4+ T cells from PBMCs. Here the CDR3 DNA reads TGTGCCAGCAATTTAAACCACATAGGACAGAGCTCCTACGAGCAGTACTTC. Residues: CASNLNHIGQSSYEQYF.